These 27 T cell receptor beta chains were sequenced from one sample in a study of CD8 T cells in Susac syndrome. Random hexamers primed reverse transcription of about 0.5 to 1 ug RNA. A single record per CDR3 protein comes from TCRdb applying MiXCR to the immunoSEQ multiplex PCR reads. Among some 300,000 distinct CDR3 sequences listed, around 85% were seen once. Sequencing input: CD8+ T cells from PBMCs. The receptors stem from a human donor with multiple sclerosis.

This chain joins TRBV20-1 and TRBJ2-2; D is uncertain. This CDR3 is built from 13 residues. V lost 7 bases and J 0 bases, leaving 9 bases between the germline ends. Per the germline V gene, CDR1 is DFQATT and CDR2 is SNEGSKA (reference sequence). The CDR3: CSGGPTNTGELFF. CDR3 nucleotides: TGCAGTGGCGGACCTACGAACACCGGGGAGCTGTTTTTT.

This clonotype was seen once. CDR3 residues: CASSHPGANTGELFF. The CDR3 DNA follows: TGTGCCAGCAGCCATCCGGGAGCGAACACCGGGGAGCTGTTTTTT. The chain combines TRBV5-6 with TRBJ2-2; the D gene is possibly TRBD2 (6 bases). Germline loops: CDR1 SGHDT, CDR2 YYEEEE. V shed 4 bases and J shed 0 bases, with 10 bases lying between them. This CDR3 has 15 amino acids.

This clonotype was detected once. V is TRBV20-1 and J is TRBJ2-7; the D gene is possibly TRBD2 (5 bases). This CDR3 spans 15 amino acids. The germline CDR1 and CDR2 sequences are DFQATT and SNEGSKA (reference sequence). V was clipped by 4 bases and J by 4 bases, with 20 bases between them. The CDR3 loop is CSATSTLPSIYEQYF. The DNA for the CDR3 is TGCAGTGCTACGAGTACCTTGCCTAGCATTTACGAGCAGTACTTC.

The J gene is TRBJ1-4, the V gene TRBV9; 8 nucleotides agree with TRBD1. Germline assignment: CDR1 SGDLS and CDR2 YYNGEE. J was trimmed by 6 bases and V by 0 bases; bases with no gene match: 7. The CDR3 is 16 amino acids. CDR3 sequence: CASSVGAGQADEKLFF. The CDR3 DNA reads TGTGCCAGCAGCGTAGGGGCGGGACAGGCGGATGAAAAACTGTTTTTT.

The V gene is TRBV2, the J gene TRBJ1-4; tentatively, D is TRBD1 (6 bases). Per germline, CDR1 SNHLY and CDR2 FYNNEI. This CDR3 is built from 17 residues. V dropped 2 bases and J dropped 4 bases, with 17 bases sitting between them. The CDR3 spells CASSEPYVDRRNEKLFF. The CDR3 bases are TGTGCCAGCAGTGAACCCTATGTGGACAGACGTAATGAAAAACTGTTTTTT.

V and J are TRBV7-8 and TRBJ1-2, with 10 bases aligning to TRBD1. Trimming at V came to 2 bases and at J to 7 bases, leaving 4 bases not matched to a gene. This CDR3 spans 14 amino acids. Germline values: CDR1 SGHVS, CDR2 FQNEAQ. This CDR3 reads CASSLSWTGGGYTF. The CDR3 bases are TGTGCCAGCAGCTTAAGTTGGACAGGGGGTGGCTACACCTTC. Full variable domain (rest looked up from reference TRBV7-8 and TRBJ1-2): GAGVSQSPRYKVAKRGQDVALRCDPISGHVSLFWYQQALGQGPEFLTYFQNEAQLDKSGLPSDRFFAERPEGSVSTLKIQRTQQEDSAVYLCASSLSWTGGGYTFGSGTRLTVV.

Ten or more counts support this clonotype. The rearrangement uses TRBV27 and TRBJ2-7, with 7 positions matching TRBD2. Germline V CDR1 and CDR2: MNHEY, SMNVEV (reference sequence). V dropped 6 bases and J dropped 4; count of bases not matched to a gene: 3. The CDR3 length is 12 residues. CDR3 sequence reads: CASSLGGYEQYF. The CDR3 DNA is TGTGCCAGCAGCTTGGGAGGGTACGAGCAGTACTTC.

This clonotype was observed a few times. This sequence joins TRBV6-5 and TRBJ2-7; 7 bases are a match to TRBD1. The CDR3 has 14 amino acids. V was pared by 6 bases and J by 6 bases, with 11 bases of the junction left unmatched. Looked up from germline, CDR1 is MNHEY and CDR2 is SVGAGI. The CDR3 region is CASSYLTGSGEQYF. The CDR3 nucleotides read TGTGCCAGCAGCTACCTGACAGGGTCGGGCGAGCAGTACTTC.

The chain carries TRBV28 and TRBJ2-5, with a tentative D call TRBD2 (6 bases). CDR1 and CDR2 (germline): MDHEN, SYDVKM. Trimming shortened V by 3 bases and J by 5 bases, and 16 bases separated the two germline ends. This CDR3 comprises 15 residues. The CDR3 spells CASSLGTSGWETQYF. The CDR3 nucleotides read TGTGCCAGCAGTTTGGGGACTTCTGGATGGGAGACCCAGTACTTC.

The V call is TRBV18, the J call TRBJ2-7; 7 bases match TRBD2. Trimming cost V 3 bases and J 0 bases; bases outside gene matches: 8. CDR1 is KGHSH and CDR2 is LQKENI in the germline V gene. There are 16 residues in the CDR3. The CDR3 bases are TGTGCCAGCTCACCCGAGCCAGCGGGAACCTCCTACGAGCAGTACTTC. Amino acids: CASSPEPAGTSYEQYF.

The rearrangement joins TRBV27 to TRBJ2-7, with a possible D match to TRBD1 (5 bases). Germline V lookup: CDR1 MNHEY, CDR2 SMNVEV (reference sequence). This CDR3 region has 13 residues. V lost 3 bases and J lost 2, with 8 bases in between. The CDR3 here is CASSFDSAYEQYF. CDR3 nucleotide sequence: TGTGCCAGCAGTTTCGACAGTGCCTACGAGCAGTACTTC.

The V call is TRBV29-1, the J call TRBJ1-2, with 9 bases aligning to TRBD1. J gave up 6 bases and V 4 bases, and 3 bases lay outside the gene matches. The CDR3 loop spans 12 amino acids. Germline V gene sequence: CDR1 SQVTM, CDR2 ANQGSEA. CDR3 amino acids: CSVAGTGNGYTF. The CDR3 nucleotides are TGCAGCGTTGCCGGGACAGGGAATGGCTACACCTTC.

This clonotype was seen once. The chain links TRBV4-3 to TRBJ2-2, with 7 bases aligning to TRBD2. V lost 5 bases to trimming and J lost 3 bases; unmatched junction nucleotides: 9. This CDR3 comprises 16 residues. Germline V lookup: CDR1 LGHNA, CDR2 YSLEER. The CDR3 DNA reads TGCGCCAGCAGCTCGGGCACTAGCGTCGACACCGGGGAGCTGTTTTTT. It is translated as CASSSGTSVDTGELFF.

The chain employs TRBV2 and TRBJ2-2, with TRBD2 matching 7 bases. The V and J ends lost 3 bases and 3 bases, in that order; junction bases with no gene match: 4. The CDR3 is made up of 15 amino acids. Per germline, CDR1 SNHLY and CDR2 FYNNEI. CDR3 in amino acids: CASSELAGYTGELFF. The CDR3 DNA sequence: TGTGCCAGCAGTGAGTTAGCGGGTTACACCGGGGAGCTGTTTTTT.

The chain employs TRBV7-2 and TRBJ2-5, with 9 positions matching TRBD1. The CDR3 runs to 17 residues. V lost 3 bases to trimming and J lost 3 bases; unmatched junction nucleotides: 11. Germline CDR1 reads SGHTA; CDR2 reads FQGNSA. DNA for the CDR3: TGTGCCAGCAGCTTGATTCCCGGGACAGGGACGAAAGAGACCCAGTACTTC. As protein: CASSLIPGTGTKETQYF.

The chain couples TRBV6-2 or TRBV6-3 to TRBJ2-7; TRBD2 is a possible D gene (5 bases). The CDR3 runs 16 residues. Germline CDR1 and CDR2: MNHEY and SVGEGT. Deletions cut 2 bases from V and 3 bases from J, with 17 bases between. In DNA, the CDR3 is TGTGCCAGCAGTTACCCCATCCCGGGAACGGACTACGAGCAGTACTTC. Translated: CASSYPIPGTDYEQYF.

This chain's CDR3 is CASSFGATEETQYF. CDR3 bases: TGTGCCAGCAGTTTTGGTGCGACTGAAGAGACCCAGTACTTC. This rearrangement joins TRBV27 to TRBJ2-5, with no clear D. The CDR3 runs to 14 residues. The germline V gene encodes CDR1 MNHEY and CDR2 SMNVEV (reference sequence). Trimming pared 3 bases from V and 3 bases from J, leaving 11 bases between.

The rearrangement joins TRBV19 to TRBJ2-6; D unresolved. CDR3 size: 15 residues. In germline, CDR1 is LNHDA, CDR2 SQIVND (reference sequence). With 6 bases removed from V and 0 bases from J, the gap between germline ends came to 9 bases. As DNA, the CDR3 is TGTGCCAGTAGCCTTAGGCACTCTGGGGCCAACGTCCTGACTTTC. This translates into CASSLRHSGANVLTF. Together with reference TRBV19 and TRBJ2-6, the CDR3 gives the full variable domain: DGGITQSPKYLFRKEGQNVTLSCEQNLNHDAMYWYRQDPGQGLRLIYYSQIVNDFQKGDIAEGYSVSREKKESFPLTVTSAQKNPTAFYLCASSLRHSGANVLTFGAGSRLTVL.

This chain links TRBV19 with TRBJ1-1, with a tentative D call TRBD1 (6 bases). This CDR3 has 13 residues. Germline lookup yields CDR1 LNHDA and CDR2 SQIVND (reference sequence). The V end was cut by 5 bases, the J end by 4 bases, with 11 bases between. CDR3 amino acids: CASSVTGFTEAFF. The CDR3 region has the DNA TGTGCCAGTAGTGTTACAGGGTTCACTGAAGCTTTCTTT.

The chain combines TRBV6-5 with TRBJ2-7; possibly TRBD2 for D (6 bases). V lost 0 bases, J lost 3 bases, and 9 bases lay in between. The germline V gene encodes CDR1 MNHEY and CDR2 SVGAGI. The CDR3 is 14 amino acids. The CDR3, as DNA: TGTGCCAGCAGTTACTCCGGCGGGAACTACGAGCAGTACTTC. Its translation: CASSYSGGNYEQYF.

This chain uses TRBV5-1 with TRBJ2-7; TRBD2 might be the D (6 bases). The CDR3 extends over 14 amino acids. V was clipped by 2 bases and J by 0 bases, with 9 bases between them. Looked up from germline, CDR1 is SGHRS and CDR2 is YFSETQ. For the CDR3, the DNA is TGCGCCAGCAGCTTCCTAGCGAGCTCCTACGAGCAGTACTTC. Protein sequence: CASSFLASSYEQYF.

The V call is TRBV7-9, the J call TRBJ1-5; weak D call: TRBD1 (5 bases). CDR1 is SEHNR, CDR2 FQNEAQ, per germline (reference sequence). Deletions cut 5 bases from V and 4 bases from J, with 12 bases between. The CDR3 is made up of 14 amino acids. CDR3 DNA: TGTGCCAGCAGCGGCGTCGGGGGGAATCAGCCCCAGCATTTT. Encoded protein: CASSGVGGNQPQHF.

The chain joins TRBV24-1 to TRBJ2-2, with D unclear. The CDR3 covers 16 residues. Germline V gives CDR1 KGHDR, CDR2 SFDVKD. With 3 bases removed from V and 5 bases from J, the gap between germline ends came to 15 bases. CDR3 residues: CATSDPRQYQTGELFF. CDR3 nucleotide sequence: TGTGCCACCAGTGATCCAAGGCAGTACCAAACCGGGGAGCTGTTTTTT.

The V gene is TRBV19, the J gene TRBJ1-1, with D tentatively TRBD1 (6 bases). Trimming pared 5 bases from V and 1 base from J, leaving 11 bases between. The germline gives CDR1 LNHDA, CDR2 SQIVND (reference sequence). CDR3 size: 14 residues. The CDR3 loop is CASSLGTSNTEAFF. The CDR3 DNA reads TGTGCCAGTAGTCTTGGGACATCGAACACTGAAGCTTTCTTT.

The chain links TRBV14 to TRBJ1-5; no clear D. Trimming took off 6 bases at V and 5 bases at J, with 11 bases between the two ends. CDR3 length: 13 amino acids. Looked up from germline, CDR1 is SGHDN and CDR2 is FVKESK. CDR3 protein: CASSPLKDQPQHF. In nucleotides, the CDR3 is TGTGCCAGCAGTCCTCTTAAGGATCAGCCCCAGCATTTT. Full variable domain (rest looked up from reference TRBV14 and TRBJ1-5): EAGVTQFPSHSVIEKGQTVTLRCDPISGHDNLYWYRRVMGKEIKFLLHFVKESKQDESGMPNNRFLAERTGGTYSTLKVQPAELEDSGVYFCASSPLKDQPQHFGDGTRLSIL.

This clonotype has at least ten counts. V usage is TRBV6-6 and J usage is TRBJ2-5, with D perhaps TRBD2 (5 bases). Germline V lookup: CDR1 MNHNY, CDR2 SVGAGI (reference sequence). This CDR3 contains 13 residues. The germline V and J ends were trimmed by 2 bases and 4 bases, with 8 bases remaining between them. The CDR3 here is CASSYIAGETQYF. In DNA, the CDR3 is TGTGCCAGCAGTTACATTGCGGGAGAGACCCAGTACTTC.

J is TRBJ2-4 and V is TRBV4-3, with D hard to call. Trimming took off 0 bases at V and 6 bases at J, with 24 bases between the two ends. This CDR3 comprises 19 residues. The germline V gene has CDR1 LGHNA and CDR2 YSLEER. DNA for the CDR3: TGCGCCAGCAGCCAAGAAGTAGGCAGTCCGAAACGAGCCTTAAACATTCAGTACTTC. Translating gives CASSQEVGSPKRALNIQYF.